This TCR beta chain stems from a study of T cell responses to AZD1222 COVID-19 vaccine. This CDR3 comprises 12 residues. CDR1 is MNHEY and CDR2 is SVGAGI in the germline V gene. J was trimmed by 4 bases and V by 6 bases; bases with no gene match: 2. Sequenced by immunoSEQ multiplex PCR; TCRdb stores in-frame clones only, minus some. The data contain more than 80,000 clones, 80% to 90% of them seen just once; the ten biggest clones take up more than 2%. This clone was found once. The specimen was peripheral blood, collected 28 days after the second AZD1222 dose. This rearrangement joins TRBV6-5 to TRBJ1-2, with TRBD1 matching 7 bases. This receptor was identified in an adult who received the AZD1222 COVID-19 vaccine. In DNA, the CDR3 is TGTGCCAGCAGGGACAGGAGCTATGGCTACACCTTC. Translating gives CASRDRSYGYTF.